This entry describes one TCR beta chain. Losses at the gene ends were 2 bases for V and 3 bases for J; bases not matched to a gene: 6. CDR3 length equals 15 residues. Germline V CDR1 and CDR2: SEHNR, FQNEAQ (reference sequence). As processed by the authors: It was from reference gene primer amplification that nucleated cell counts were estimated. TCRdb's copy holds only in-frame clones and misses some; the assay was immunoSEQ multiplex PCR. V and J calls and clone size are those listed in that table; D and trimming were worked out from the DNA. The sample has 70,000 to 90,000 clones, approximately 86% seen once. The sample originates from a study of blood T cell repertoires in COVID-19. The overall study: Samples of COVID-19 (acute and convalescent) were obtained from the United States, Italy and Spain. PBMCs, B-cell-depleted T cells, or T cells were the source of the cDNA or gDNA that made up the material.

The material sequenced was peripheral blood. The sequence was collected from a man at least 80 years old with active or convalescent COVID-19. V and J are TRBV7-9 and TRBJ1-2, with 7 bases fitting TRBD1. CDR3 in DNA: TGTGCCAGCAGCTTAAATCAGGGGGGAGACTATGGCTACACCTTC. Protein product: CASSLNQGGDYGYTF.